The clone carrying this T cell receptor beta chain was seen more than once but under ten times. Its antigen remains unknown. TCR alpha and TCR beta cDNA libraries carrying sample barcodes and UMIs were produced by 5'RACE using constant-segment primers. TCRdb recomputed calls from the 5' RACE reads with MiXCR, one row per CDR3 protein. The sample contains 200,000 to 300,000 distinct CDR3 sequences, over 15% of which appear only once. The data belong to a study of T-cell memory formation after mild COVID-19. Overall study context: The TCR clusters were mostly specific to one donor. Study-wide results and limits: Contracting CD4+ clones lay largely in CM and EM, with CD8+ ones residing in EMRA. Some responding clones appeared in pre-infection memory, suggesting cross-reactive memory joined.

The germline V gene has CDR1 SGHRS and CDR2 YFSETQ. V was cut by 7 bases and J by 4 bases, with 17 bases left in between. There are 14 residues in the CDR3. The clonotype originates from a man between 18 and 35 years old who had mild COVID-19 (a few samples of this study predate the infection). Cell type and time point are not known. The rearrangement links TRBV5-1 to TRBJ2-5, with D possibly called TRBD1 or TRBD2 (6 bases each). Sequences were obtained from PBMCs or a T cell subset sorted from them (not recorded which). The CDR3 sequence is CASLQGGEGETQYF. The CDR3 DNA sequence: TGCGCCAGCTTACAGGGAGGAGAGGGAGAGACCCAGTACTTC.